Sequencing of this T cell receptor (beta chain) was carried out in a study of blood T cell repertoires in COVID-19. Study background: Researchers got acute and convalescent COVID-19 samples from the United States, Italy and Spain. In each case, the material was cDNA or gDNA derived from T cells, B-cell-depleted T cells, or PBMCs.

Deletions cut 7 bases from V and 11 bases from J, with 29 bases between. The CDR3 runs 16 residues. Germline CDR1 is MDHEN and CDR2 is SYDVKM. Per the original methods: Amplification of reference gene primers was used by the study to estimate nucleated cell counts. TCRdb's table, derived via immunoSEQ multiplex PCR, lists solely in-frame clones and lacks some. From that table come the V and J calls and clone size; the DNA was used to work out D and trimming. The data show fewer than 130,000 clones, with more than 75% seen just once and approximately 2.1% held by the top ten. Sequenced sample: peripheral blood. This TCR was recovered from a human donor in a cohort sampled during active COVID-19. The rearrangement joins TRBV28 to TRBJ1-1; D is ambiguous. The CDR3 bases are TGTGCCAGCACCTCTCGGGAGGGAAGAGGCGTTCTGAGGGCTTTCTTT. Translating it yields CASTSREGRGVLRAFF.